This T cell receptor (beta chain) was found in a study of molecular identifiers for immune sequencing clone quantification. TCR libraries were built in bulk with a published protocol and specific TCR primers. TCRdb re-derived calls from the PCR reads in MiXCR, one entry per CDR3 protein. The table shows around 43,000 distinct CDR3 sequences, with roughly 19% occurring only once. Trimming left V 4 bases short and J 3 bases short, with 6 bases between. Germline CDR1 SQVTM, CDR2 ANQGSEA. The CDR3 spans 12 residues. This clonotype counts as medium-sized. The TCR sequence derives from a human donor in good health. Some libraries in this study had Jurkat cell RNA spiked in. Material: naive CD8+ T cells from blood, with Jurkat cell RNA spiked in. As to subset: FACS-sorted CD8+CD4-CCR7+CD45RA+ naive T cells. The chain combines TRBV29-1 with TRBJ2-2, with no clear D. The CDR3 DNA reads as TGCAGCGTTGTGTGGGACACCGGGGAGCTGTTTTTT. This translates into CSVVWDTGELFF.